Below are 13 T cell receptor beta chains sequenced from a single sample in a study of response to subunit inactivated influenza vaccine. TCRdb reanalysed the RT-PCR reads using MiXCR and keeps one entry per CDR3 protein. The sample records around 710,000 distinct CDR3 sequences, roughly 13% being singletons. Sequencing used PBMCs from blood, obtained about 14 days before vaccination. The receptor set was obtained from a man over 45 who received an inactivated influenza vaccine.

CDR3 nucleotide sequence: TGTGCCAGCTCACCAGAACAAGGGAATCAGCCCCAGCATTTT. Translation gives CASSPEQGNQPQHF. The V gene is TRBV18, the J gene TRBJ1-5; D call uncertain. The CDR3 sequence is 14 residues long. In germline, CDR1 is KGHSH, CDR2 LQKENI. V lost 2 bases and J lost 4, with 9 bases in between.

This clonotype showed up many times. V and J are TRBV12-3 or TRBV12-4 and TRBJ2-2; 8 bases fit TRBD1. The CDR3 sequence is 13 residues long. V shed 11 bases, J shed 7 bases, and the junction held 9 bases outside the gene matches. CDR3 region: CACSGGGDGELFF. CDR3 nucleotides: TGTGCCTGCTCAGGGGGCGGTGACGGGGAGCTGTTTTTT.

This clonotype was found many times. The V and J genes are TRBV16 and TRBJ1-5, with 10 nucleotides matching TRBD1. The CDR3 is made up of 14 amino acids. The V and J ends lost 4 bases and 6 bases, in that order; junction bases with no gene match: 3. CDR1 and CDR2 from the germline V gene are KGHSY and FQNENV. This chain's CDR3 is CASSRGTGVQPQHF. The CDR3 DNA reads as TGTGCCAGCAGCCGCGGGACAGGGGTTCAGCCCCAGCATTTT.

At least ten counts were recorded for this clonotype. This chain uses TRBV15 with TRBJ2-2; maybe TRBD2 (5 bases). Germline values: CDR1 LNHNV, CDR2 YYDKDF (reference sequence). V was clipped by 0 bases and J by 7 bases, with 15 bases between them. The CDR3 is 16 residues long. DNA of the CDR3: TGTGCCACCAGCAGAGATGTTGGAACCAGCGGCGGGGAGCTGTTTTTT. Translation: CATSRDVGTSGGELFF. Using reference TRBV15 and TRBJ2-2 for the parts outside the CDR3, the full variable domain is DAMVIQNPRYQVTQFGKPVTLSCSQTLNHNVMYWYQQKSSQAPKLLFHYYDKDFNNEADTPDNFQSRRPNTSFCFLDIRSPGLGDTAMYLCATSRDVGTSGGELFFGEGSRLTVL.

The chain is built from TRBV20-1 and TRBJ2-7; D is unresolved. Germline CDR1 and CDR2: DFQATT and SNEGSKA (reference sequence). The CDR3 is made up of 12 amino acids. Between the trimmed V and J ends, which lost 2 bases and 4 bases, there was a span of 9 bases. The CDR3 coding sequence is TGCAGTGCTAGATTATCCGGATACGAGCAGTACTTC. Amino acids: CSARLSGYEQYF.

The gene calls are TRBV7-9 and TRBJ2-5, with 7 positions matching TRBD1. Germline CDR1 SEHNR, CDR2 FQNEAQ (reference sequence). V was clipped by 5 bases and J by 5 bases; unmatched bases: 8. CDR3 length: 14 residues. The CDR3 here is CASSATGVIETQYF. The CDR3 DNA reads TGTGCCAGCAGCGCCACAGGGGTTATTGAGACCCAGTACTTC.

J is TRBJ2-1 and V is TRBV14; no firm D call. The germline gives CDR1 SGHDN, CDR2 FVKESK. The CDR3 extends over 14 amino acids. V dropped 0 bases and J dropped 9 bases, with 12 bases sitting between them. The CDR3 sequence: CASSQDVLGSEQFF. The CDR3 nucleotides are TGTGCCAGCAGCCAAGATGTTCTAGGCAGTGAGCAGTTCTTC.

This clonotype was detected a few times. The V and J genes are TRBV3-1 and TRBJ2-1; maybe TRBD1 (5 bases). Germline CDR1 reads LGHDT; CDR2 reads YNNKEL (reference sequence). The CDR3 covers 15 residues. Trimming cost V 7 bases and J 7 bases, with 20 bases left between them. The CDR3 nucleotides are TGTGCCAGCACCAGTTTTTTTGGGGCCAGTAATGAGCAGTTCTTC. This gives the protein CASTSFFGASNEQFF.

CDR3 in amino acids: CSVDRESTDTQYF. The CDR3 nucleotides are TGCAGCGTCGACAGGGAAAGCACAGATACGCAGTATTTT. The chain has TRBV29-1 and TRBJ2-3; TRBD1 matches 7 bases. V was pared by 6 bases and J by 0 bases, with 3 bases of the junction left unmatched. The CDR3 sequence is 13 residues long. Germline V lookup: CDR1 SQVTM, CDR2 ANQGSEA.

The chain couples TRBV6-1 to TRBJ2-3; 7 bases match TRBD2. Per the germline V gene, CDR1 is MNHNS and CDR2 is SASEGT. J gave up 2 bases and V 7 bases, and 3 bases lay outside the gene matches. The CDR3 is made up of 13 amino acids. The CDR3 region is CASTAGITDTQYF. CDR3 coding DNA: TGTGCCAGCACAGCGGGAATCACAGATACGCAGTATTTT.

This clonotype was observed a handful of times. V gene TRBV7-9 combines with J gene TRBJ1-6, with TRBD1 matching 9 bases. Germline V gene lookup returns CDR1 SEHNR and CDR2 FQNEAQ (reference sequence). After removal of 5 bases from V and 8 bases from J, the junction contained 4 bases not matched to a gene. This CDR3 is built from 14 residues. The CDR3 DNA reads TGTGCCAGCAGCAGACGACAGGGGGATTCACCCCTCCACTTT. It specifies CASSRRQGDSPLHF.

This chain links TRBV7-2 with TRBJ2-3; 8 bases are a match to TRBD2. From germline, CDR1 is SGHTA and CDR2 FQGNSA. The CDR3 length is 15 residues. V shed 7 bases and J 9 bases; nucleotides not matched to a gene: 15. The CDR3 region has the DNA TGTGCCAGCACCAAATCCCCAGCGGGGGAGCACACGCAGTATTTT. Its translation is CASTKSPAGEHTQYF.

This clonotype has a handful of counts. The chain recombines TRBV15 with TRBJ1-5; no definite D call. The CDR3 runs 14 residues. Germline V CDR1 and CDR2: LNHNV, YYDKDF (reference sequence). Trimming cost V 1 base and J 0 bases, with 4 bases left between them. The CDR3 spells CATSRVGSNQPQHF. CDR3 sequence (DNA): TGTGCCACCAGCAGAGTAGGTAGCAATCAGCCCCAGCATTTT.